Following are 8 T cell receptor beta chains from one sample sequenced in a study of blood T cells in healthy people across ages. It was with a sample-barcoded 5' primer and a J-beta primer mix that a second PCR of roughly 7 to 12 cycles was run. In TCRdb, the 5' RACE reads were re-called with MiXCR into one record per CDR3 protein. The profile covers hundreds of thousands of distinct CDR3 sequences, with over 40% appearing a single time and around 30% taken by the ten largest. The material sequenced was blood. The receptors shown here come from a man older than 75 in good health.

V and J are TRBV4-3 and TRBJ2-5; 7 bases are a match to TRBD2. The CDR3 runs to 16 residues. The trim removed 0 bases at V and 5 bases at J, leaving 9 bases unmatched. Germline loops: CDR1 LGHNA, CDR2 YSLEER. This chain's CDR3 is CASSQDPGGGYETQYF. CDR3 DNA sequence: TGCGCCAGCAGCCAAGATCCTGGGGGAGGGTACGAGACCCAGTACTTC.

The CDR3, as DNA: TGTGCCAGCAGCCAAGATTATAGTCTTAGGGAATCCAACACTGAAGCTTTCTTT. Protein product: CASSQDYSLRESNTEAFF. The rearrangement links TRBV3-1 to TRBJ1-1, with D unresolved. The CDR3 consists of 18 residues. Germline V gives CDR1 LGHDT, CDR2 YNNKEL (reference sequence). Trimming took off 0 bases at V and 2 bases at J, with 19 bases between the two ends.

This clonotype was observed a handful of times. The J gene is TRBJ1-1, the V gene TRBV18; 8 bases are a match to TRBD1. In germline, CDR1 is KGHSH, CDR2 LQKENI. The J segment lost 0 bases and the V segment lost 4 bases, leaving 7 bases of the junction unmatched. The length of the CDR3 is 16 residues. CDR3 protein: CASSRSGTGLNTEAFF. In DNA, the CDR3 is TGTGCCAGCTCACGATCCGGGACAGGACTGAACACTGAAGCTTTCTTT.

The chain is built from TRBV5-1 and TRBJ2-5; no definite D call. Trimming pared 0 bases from V and 7 bases from J, leaving 13 bases between. In germline, CDR1 is SGHRS, CDR2 YFSETQ. The CDR3 totals 14 residues. In DNA form, the CDR3 reads TGCGCCAGCAGCTTGGACAGCGTACCGGGGACCCAGTACTTC. It is translated as CASSLDSVPGTQYF.

In its sample, this clonotype was seen a few times. The CDR3 region has the DNA TGTGCCAGCAGGGATACAGGGGGCGGGGAGCAGTACTTC. Its translation: CASRDTGGGEQYF. The chain employs TRBV7-9 and TRBJ2-4; 9 bases line up with TRBD1. With V trimmed by 6 bases and J by 13 bases, 10 bases remained unmatched. Germline CDR1 is SEHNR and CDR2 is FQNEAQ (reference sequence). This CDR3 contains 13 residues.

This clonotype occurred a few times. This chain uses TRBV15 with TRBJ2-3; TRBD1 is a possible D gene (6 bases). This CDR3 is 16 amino acids long. CDR1 and CDR2 from the germline V gene are LNHNV and YYDKDF (reference sequence). V was shortened by 1 base and J by 2 bases, with 13 bases between the two germline ends. DNA for the CDR3: TGTGCCACCAGCAGAGGTACAGGGAAGACCACAGATACGCAGTATTTT. The encoded protein is CATSRGTGKTTDTQYF.

The gene calls are TRBV18 and TRBJ1-2; TRBD1 matches 10 bases. Germline-derived CDR1 and CDR2 are KGHSH and LQKENI. CDR3 length equals 16 residues. V lost 2 bases, J lost 0 bases, and 3 bases stayed unmatched. The CDR3: CASSPRTGGSNYGYTF. CDR3 DNA sequence: TGTGCCAGCTCACCAAGGACAGGGGGGTCTAACTATGGCTACACCTTC.

This clonotype has more than one count but fewer than ten. J is TRBJ1-1 and V is TRBV6-5; TRBD1 matches at 7 bases. After removal of 4 bases from V and 6 bases from J, the junction contained 11 bases not matched to a gene. The CDR3 has 15 amino acids. Germline V gives CDR1 MNHEY, CDR2 SVGAGI. This CDR3 reads CASSFGRGMIPEAFF. In nucleotides, the CDR3 is TGTGCCAGCAGTTTCGGCAGGGGGATGATTCCTGAAGCTTTCTTT.